This T cell receptor beta chain was sequenced in a study of regulatory T cells in long-lasting Graves disease. HTBI primers from iRepertoire and Arm-PCR of CDR3 regions yielded the TCR beta libraries. Authors' processing steps: 60 to 65 TRBV and around 15 TRBJ segments were identified across samples. Each CDR3 protein is one row after TCRdb ran MiXCR on the multiplex PCR reads. TCRdb, not the original authors, processed these V and J calls. The sample shows 450,000 or so distinct CDR3 sequences, about a fifth of them seen only once. Losses at the gene ends were 7 bases for V and 4 bases for J; bases not matched to a gene: 6. This CDR3 region has 13 residues. Looked up from germline, CDR1 is SGHRS and CDR2 is YFSETQ. Findings of the study overall: Newly diagnosed patients had higher TCR diversity than persistent Graves' patients did. Among samples with persistent disease, TRBV28, TRBJ1-2 and TRBJ2-5 were favored.

At least ten counts were recorded for this clonotype. The antigen remains unidentified. Time point described: persistent/refractory GD, antithyroid drugs over 5 years with positive TRAb. With RNA extracted from PBMCs as input, the TCR library was made. The sample was peripheral blood mononuclear cells (PBMCs), taken when the disease was refractory, from a patient treated with antithyroid drugs. V gene TRBV5-1 combines with J gene TRBJ2-7; the match to TRBD2 covers 9 bases. This receptor was taken from a female donor with Graves disease. This chain's CDR3 is CASAGLAGYEQYF. The CDR3 region has the DNA TGCGCCAGCGCCGGGCTAGCGGGGTACGAGCAGTACTTC.